These 27 T cell receptor beta chains share one sample of origin, sequenced in a study of T cells in women clearing cervical HPV infection. The repertoire was sequenced with immunoSEQ multiplex PCR; TCRdb's copy has only in-frame clones and lacks some. The sample's table shows around 30,000 clones. Source material: blood buffy coat. The receptors were sampled from a woman aged 18-70 years with a cervical HPV16 infection that either progressed to CIN3+ or cleared (not recorded which).

Of note for this clone: The observed sequence ends 3 residues before the CDR3 terminus, with the missing tail filled in from the germline J gene. V gene TRBV16 combines with J gene TRBJ2-2, with a possible D match to TRBD1 (8 bases). The CDR3 runs to 15 residues. Per the germline V gene, CDR1 is KGHSY and CDR2 is FQNENV. The covered CDR3 bases are TGTGCCAGCAGCCCCGACAGGGGAGGGGCCAACGTG. It yields the protein CASSPDRGGANV. The CDR3, in full, reads CASSPDRGGANVLFF.

On this clone itself: The read terminates 3 residues ahead of where the CDR3 ends, so the germline J gene completes it. The chain links TRBV18 to TRBJ2-2, with TRBD1 as a possible D gene (5 bases). Per germline, CDR1 KGHSH and CDR2 LQKENI. The CDR3 runs to 15 residues. The CDR3 DNA, read in part, is TGTGCCAGCTCACCACGGGCAGGGTTTGATGAAAAG. As protein: CASSPRAGFDEK. The whole CDR3 reads CASSPRAGFDEKLFF.

As concerns this clone: The read is 3 residues too short to cover the CDR3 end, so that end is filled in from the germline J gene. The rearrangement joins TRBV20-1 to TRBJ1-2; 9 bases match TRBD1. V shed 0 bases, J shed 3 bases, and the junction held 14 bases outside the gene matches. This CDR3 contains 18 residues. The V gene's germline CDR1 is DFQATT and CDR2 SNEGSKA (reference sequence). This chain's CDR3 is CSARDLGGQGSLDYGYTF. Partial CDR3 DNA: TGCAGTGCTAGAGATCTCGGGGGACAGGGTAGCTTAGACTATGGC.

A remark on this clone: The read ends 3 residues shy of where the CDR3 ends; the end is completed using the germline J gene. This sequence joins TRBV7-6 and TRBJ1-2; TRBD1 aligns across 8 bases. CDR3 length: 16 amino acids. Germline-derived CDR1 and CDR2 are SGHVS and FNYEAQ. The CDR3 bases that were read are TGTGCCAGCAGCTTAGCCTCCCCAGGGGGCAACTACGAC. Its translation is CASSLASPGGNYD. The complete CDR3 sequence is CASSLASPGGNYDYTF.

In the case of this clone: The read is 3 residues too short to cover the CDR3 end, so that end is filled in from the germline J gene. This chain connects TRBV30 to TRBJ2-3; 10 bases match TRBD2. V was clipped by 2 bases and J by 4 bases; unmatched bases: 6. Germline values: CDR1 GTSNPN, CDR2 SVGIG (reference sequence). This CDR3 contains 15 residues. The covered CDR3 bases are TGTGCCTGGAGTATCAGCGGGGGGGCAGCAGATACG. Encoded protein: CAWSISGGAADT. The complete CDR3 sequence is CAWSISGGAADTQYF.

In the case of this clone: The read halts 3 residues ahead of the CDR3 end, with the missing end drawn from the germline J gene. V usage is TRBV7-6 and J usage is TRBJ1-1; D ambiguous. The V gene's germline CDR1 is SGHVS and CDR2 FNYEAQ. Trimming shortened V by 0 bases and J by 3 bases, and 14 bases separated the two germline ends. The CDR3 length is 16 residues. The CDR3 region is CASSLARSYLDTEAFF. The DNA read from the CDR3 is TGTGCCAGCAGCTTAGCGCGGTCATATCTGGACACTGAA.

As regards this clone: The DNA ends 3 residues before the CDR3 does, and the rest of the CDR3 is filled in from the germline J gene. This chain joins TRBV30 and TRBJ1-2, with a weak D call TRBD1 (5 bases). The CDR3 runs 15 residues. Per germline, CDR1 GTSNPN and CDR2 SVGIG (reference sequence). The CDR3 bases that were read are TGTGCCTGGAGGCCCAATCAGGGTGTGGGAAGCGAC. This encodes CAWRPNQGVGSD. The whole CDR3 reads CAWRPNQGVGSDYTF.

The CDR3 is CASSQATGSDTQYF. CDR3 DNA, as far as it was read: TGCGCCAGCAGCCAGGCGACAGGGTCAGATACG. The chain combines TRBV5-1 with TRBJ2-3; 7 nucleotides line up with TRBD1. The observed sequence ends 3 residues before the CDR3 terminus, with the missing tail filled in from the germline J gene. Germline CDR1 is SGHRS and CDR2 is YFSETQ. This CDR3 region has 14 residues. V lost 4 bases, J lost 4 bases, and 6 bases stayed unmatched.

In regard to this clone: From the germline J gene comes the end of the CDR3, since the read stops 3 residues before it. The gene calls are TRBV5-1 and TRBJ2-1, with D unclear. The CDR3 contains 15 residues. Trimming removed 0 bases at V and 2 bases at J, with 9 bases between. Germline CDR1 and CDR2: SGHRS and YFSETQ. The sequenced part of the CDR3 DNA is TGCGCCAGCAGCTTGGCCGCGGTCGCCTACAATGAG. This translates into CASSLAAVAYNE. In full, the CDR3 is CASSLAAVAYNEQFF.

Of note for this clone: Coverage ceases 3 residues before the CDR3 finishes, and the germline J gene fills in the end. The rearrangement joins TRBV29-1 to TRBJ1-2; 8 positions agree with TRBD1. The ends lost 5 bases at V and 2 bases at J; junction bases unmatched: 10. The germline gives CDR1 SQVTM, CDR2 ANQGSEA. CDR3 size: 15 residues. The CDR3 sequence is CSVWEEGQENYGYTF. The CDR3 bases that were read are TGCAGCGTTTGGGAAGAGGGACAGGAAAACTATGGC.

With respect to this clone: The read ends 3 residues early relative to the CDR3; the germline J gene fills the gap. The V call is TRBV30, the J call TRBJ1-1; D possibly corresponds to TRBD1 (6 bases). This CDR3 is built from 13 residues. Germline loops: CDR1 GTSNPN, CDR2 SVGIG (reference sequence). The covered CDR3 bases are TGTGCCTGGAGTCGGATAGGGGGAGATACA. This codes for CAWSRIGGDT. Given in full, the CDR3 is CAWSRIGGDTAFF. Full variable domain (rest looked up from reference TRBV30 and TRBJ1-1): SQTIHQWPATLVQPVGSPLSLECTVEGTSNPNLYWYRQAAGRGLQLLFYSVGIGQISSEVPQNLSASRPQDRQFILSSKKLLLSDSGFYLCAWSRIGGDTAFFGQGTRLTVV.

Note on this clone: The CDR3 goes on 3 residues after the read ends, and that part is filled in from the germline J gene. This chain joins TRBV19 and TRBJ1-1; 8 nucleotides match TRBD1. The length of the CDR3 is 12 residues. V lost 9 bases, J lost 6 bases, and 6 bases stayed unmatched. CDR1 is LNHDA, CDR2 SQIVND, per germline (reference sequence). CDR3 amino acids: CASLDRASEAFF. The sequenced part of the CDR3 DNA is TGTGCCAGCCTGGACAGGGCCTCTGAA.

About this clone itself: With the read ending 3 residues before the CDR3 end, the germline J gene is used to fill in that end. The V call is TRBV7-2, the J call TRBJ1-1; D ambiguous. The CDR3 has 13 amino acids. The germline gives CDR1 SGHTA, CDR2 FQGNSA. This chain's CDR3 is CASSPIAGARAFF. CDR3 DNA, as far as it was read: TGTGCCAGCAGCCCCATCGCGGGAGCTAGG.

As for this clone: With the read ending 3 residues before the CDR3 end, the germline J gene is used to fill in that end. The chain is built from TRBV10-3 and TRBJ2-4; D is possibly TRBD1 (6 bases). This CDR3 has 14 amino acids. The germline CDR1 and CDR2 sequences are ENHRY and SYGVKD. The CDR3 sequence: CAISELGTSVGQYF. CDR3 DNA (partial): TGTGCCATCAGTGAGCTAGGGACATCCGTAGGT.

A note on this clone: Sequencing ends 3 residues short of the CDR3 end; the germline J gene provides the rest. The chain couples TRBV5-1 to TRBJ2-7; D is possibly TRBD1 (5 bases). Germline lookup yields CDR1 SGHRS and CDR2 YFSETQ. CDR3 length: 14 residues. Trimming took 0 bases from V and 6 from J, leaving 13 bases between them. CDR3 DNA (partial): TGCGCCAGCAGCTTGGACGGACAACCCGCCGAG. This sequence encodes CASSLDGQPAE. The entire CDR3 reads CASSLDGQPAEQYF.

The CDR3 is CASSEDTGGGNQPQHF. CDR3 DNA, as far as it was read: TGTGCCAGCAGTGAAGATACAGGGGGCGGCAATCAGCCC. This sequence joins TRBV2 and TRBJ1-5, with 9 bases aligning to TRBD1. The CDR3 goes on 3 residues after the read ends, and that part is filled in from the germline J gene. The CDR3 is made up of 16 amino acids. Germline V gives CDR1 SNHLY, CDR2 FYNNEI. V shed 1 base and J 2 bases; nucleotides not matched to a gene: 3.

As for this clone: Sequencing ends 3 residues short of the CDR3 end; the germline J gene provides the rest. This chain links TRBV2 with TRBJ2-3, with D possibly TRBD1 on 6 matching bases. The V gene's germline CDR1 is SNHLY and CDR2 FYNNEI. The CDR3 sequence is 12 residues long. V was cut by 5 bases and J by 5 bases, with 8 bases left in between. CDR3 DNA, as far as it was read: TGTGCCAGCAGTTCACAGGGAGATACG. Encoded protein: CASSSQGDT. The CDR3 in its entirety is CASSSQGDTQYF.

On this clone: With the read ending 3 residues before the CDR3 end, the germline J gene is used to fill in that end. The rearrangement joins TRBV14 to TRBJ1-2, with 7 bases matching TRBD1. J lost 6 bases, V lost 1 base, and 11 bases had no gene match. The CDR3 is 16 amino acids. Germline V gene lookup returns CDR1 SGHDN and CDR2 FVKESK. CDR3 DNA, as far as it was read: TGTGCCAGCAGCCAAGGCGGCATTTTTACAGGGGATGGC. Translating gives CASSQGGIFTGDG. The whole CDR3 is CASSQGGIFTGDGYTF.

With regard to this clone: The read gets to within 3 residues of the CDR3 end, and the germline J gene fills in the rest. V is TRBV6-1 and J is TRBJ2-5; D call uncertain. Germline V gives CDR1 MNHNS, CDR2 SASEGT. Trimming removed 4 bases at V and 7 bases at J, with 13 bases between. This CDR3 spans 13 amino acids. The CDR3 protein is CASSVEAEGTQYF. CDR3 bases read: TGTGCCAGCAGTGTTGAGGCCGAAGGGACC.

Note on this clone: The read comes to an end 3 residues before the CDR3 does, leaving the germline J gene to fill in the end. The rearrangement uses TRBV9 and TRBJ1-6, with D uncertain. Between the trimmed V and J ends, which lost 0 bases and 7 bases, there was a span of 8 bases. Germline-derived CDR1 and CDR2 are SGDLS and YYNGEE. CDR3 length equals 14 residues. The CDR3 bases that were read are TGTGCCAGCAGCGTAGTGGGCAGCAATTCACCC. Translation gives CASSVVGSNSP. The CDR3 in its entirety is CASSVVGSNSPLHF.

In the case of this clone: The read terminates 3 residues before the CDR3 end, so the remaining end is supplied by the germline J gene. This sequence joins TRBV20-1 and TRBJ1-3; D might be TRBD1 (5 bases). Germline CDR1 reads DFQATT; CDR2 reads SNEGSKA (reference sequence). CDR3 length: 14 amino acids. Trimming removed 3 bases at V and 4 bases at J, with 13 bases between. The CDR3 here is CSASAEGAGNTIYF. The covered CDR3 bases are TGCAGTGCTAGCGCAGAAGGGGCCGGAAACACC.

Remarks on this clone: The read ends 3 residues before the CDR3 terminus; that terminus is restored from the germline J gene. This sequence joins TRBV7-2 and TRBJ2-3, with a weak D call TRBD1 (5 bases). Germline CDR1 and CDR2: SGHTA and FQGNSA. The CDR3 is 16 residues long. Trimming took off 0 bases at V and 2 bases at J, with 12 bases between the two ends. CDR3 amino acids: CASSLAGREITDTQYF. Incomplete CDR3 DNA: TGTGCCAGCAGCTTAGCAGGCAGGGAAATCACAGATACG. Full variable domain (missing parts from reference TRBV7-2 and TRBJ2-3): GAGVSQSPSNKVTEKGKDVELRCDPISGHTALYWYRQSLGQGLEFLIYFQGNSAPDKSGLPSDRFSAERTGGSVSTLTIQRTQQEDSAVYLCASSLAGREITDTQYFGPGTRLTVL.

Concerning this clone itself: The CDR3 is cut off 3 residues early in the read; its end comes from the germline J gene. V gene TRBV20-1 combines with J gene TRBJ2-7, with D maybe TRBD1 (5 bases). Between the trimmed V and J ends, which lost 2 bases and 1 base, there was a span of 9 bases. There are 13 residues in the CDR3. Germline CDR1 DFQATT, CDR2 SNEGSKA (reference sequence). The CDR3 is CSARKDTSYEQYF. The DNA read from the CDR3 is TGCAGTGCTAGAAAGGACACGTCCTACGAG.

To note about this clone: Read sequence stops 3 residues before the CDR3 end, and the germline J gene provides the missing end. The genes are TRBV18 and TRBJ1-4; 8 bases align to TRBD1. Germline CDR1 reads KGHSH; CDR2 reads LQKENI. The trim removed 2 bases at V and 8 bases at J, leaving 7 bases unmatched. CDR3 length equals 15 residues. CDR3 DNA (partial): TGTGCCAGCTCACCAGGCCAGGGGGCGCGAGAAAAA. This translates into CASSPGQGAREK. The full CDR3 sequence reads CASSPGQGAREKLFF.

Of note for this clone: The CDR3 end falls 3 residues outside the read, so it is completed with the germline J gene. This chain connects TRBV7-2 to TRBJ2-7; 10 bases line up with TRBD2. The J segment lost 3 bases and the V segment lost 5 bases, leaving 4 bases of the junction unmatched. This CDR3 is 14 amino acids long. From germline, CDR1 is SGHTA and CDR2 FQGNSA. CDR3 sequence: CASSIERGGYEQYF. The covered CDR3 bases are TGTGCCAGCAGCATAGAGCGGGGGGGCTACGAG.

A note on this clone: The CDR3 is cut off 3 residues early in the read; its end comes from the germline J gene. This sample includes further DNA sequences coding for the same CDR3. The V call is TRBV19, the J call TRBJ1-5; D might be TRBD1 (5 bases). Between the trimmed V and J ends, which lost 2 bases and 0 bases, there was a span of 23 bases. This CDR3 has 20 residues. The germline V gene has CDR1 LNHDA and CDR2 SQIVND (reference sequence). The sequenced part of the CDR3 DNA is TGTGCCAGTAGTATACGAGGGCTAGGGGCCTCGAGATATAGCAATCAGCCC. Its translation: CASSIRGLGASRYSNQP. The whole CDR3 sequence reads CASSIRGLGASRYSNQPQHF.

Comments on this clone: Germline and junction disagree at one end, which may indicate a read error. The CDR3 extends 3 residues past the end of the read, so its final part is completed from the germline J gene. Other nucleotide sequences from this sample produce the same CDR3. This sequence joins TRBV20-1 and TRBJ1-2; tentative D call: TRBD1 (5 bases). Per the germline V gene, CDR1 is DFQATT and CDR2 is SNEGSKA (reference sequence). This CDR3 has 13 amino acids. CDR3 in amino acids: CSALGATNYGYTF. The CDR3 DNA, read in part, is TGCAGTGCTTTAGGGGCGACAAACTATGGT.